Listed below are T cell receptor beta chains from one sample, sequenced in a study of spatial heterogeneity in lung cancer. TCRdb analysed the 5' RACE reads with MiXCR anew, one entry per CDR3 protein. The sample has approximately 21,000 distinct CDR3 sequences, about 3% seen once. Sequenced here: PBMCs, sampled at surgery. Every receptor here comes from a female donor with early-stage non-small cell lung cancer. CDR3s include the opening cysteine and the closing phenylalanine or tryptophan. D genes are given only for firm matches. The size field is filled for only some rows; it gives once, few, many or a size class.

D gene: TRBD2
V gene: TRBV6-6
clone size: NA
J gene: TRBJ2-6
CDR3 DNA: TGTGCCAGCAGTTACTCGCGGGGGAGCTCTGGGGCCAACGTCCTGACTTTC
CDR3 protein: CASSYSRGSSGANVLTF

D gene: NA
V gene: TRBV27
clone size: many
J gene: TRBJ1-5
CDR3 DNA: TGTGCCAGCAGTCCAACAAATAATCAGCCCCAGCATTTT
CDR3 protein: CASSPTNNQPQHF

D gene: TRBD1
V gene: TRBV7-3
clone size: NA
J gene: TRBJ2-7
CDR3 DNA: TGTGCCAGCAGCTTAGACAGGGGGGCCGAGCAGTACTTC
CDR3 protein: CASSLDRGAEQYF

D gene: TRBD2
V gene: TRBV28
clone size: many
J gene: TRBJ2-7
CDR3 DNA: TGTGCCAGCAGTTTATATGGCCTAGCGGGTAACGAGCAGTACTTC
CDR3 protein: CASSLYGLAGNEQYF

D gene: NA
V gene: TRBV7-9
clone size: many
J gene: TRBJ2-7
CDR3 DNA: TGTGCCAGCAGCGCTTCAGCGGAAAGGGCCTACGAGCAGTACTTC
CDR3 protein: CASSASAERAYEQYF

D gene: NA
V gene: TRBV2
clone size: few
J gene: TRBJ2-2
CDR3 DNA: TGTGCCAGCAGCCCCAAAGGGGAGAACACCGGGGAGCTGTTTTTT
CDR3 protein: CASSPKGENTGELFF

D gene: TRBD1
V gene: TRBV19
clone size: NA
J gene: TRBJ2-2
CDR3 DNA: TGTGCCAGTAGTACCGGGGGACAGGGCTTTCGCGGGGAGCTGTTTTTT
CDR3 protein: CASSTGGQGFRGELFF

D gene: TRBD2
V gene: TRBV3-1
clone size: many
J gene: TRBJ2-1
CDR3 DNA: TGTGCCAGCAGCCTCTCTAGCGGGAGCAATGAGCAGTTCTTC
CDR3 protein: CASSLSSGSNEQFF

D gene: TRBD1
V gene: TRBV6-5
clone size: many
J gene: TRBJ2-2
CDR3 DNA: TGTGCCAGCAGTACTGGGACAGAGAGAGTCGGGGAGCTGTTTTTT
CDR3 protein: CASSTGTERVGELFF

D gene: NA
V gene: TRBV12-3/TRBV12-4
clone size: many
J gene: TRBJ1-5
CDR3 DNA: TGTGCCAGCATGGATAACAGGCGACCCTTTCAGCCCCAGCATTTT
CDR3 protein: CASMDNRRPFQPQHF

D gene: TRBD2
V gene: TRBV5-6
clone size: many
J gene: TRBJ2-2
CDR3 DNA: TGTGCCAGCAGCTGGAGACTAGCGGTCAAGGGCACCGGGGAGCTGTTTTTT
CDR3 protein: CASSWRLAVKGTGELFF

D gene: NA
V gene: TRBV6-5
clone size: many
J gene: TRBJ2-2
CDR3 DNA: TGTGCCAGCAGTTACGAGGGGCCCGCCGGGGAGCTGTTTTTT
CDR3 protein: CASSYEGPAGELFF

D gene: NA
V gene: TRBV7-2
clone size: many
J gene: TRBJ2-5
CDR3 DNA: TGTGCCAGCAGCTTACAACATTCGCTGGGGACCCAGTACTTC
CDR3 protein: CASSLQHSLGTQYF

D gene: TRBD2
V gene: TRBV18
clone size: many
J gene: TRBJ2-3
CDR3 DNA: TGTGCCAGCTCACCCCTAGCGGGAGCCCCAGATACGCAGTATTTT
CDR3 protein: CASSPLAGAPDTQYF